The 21 T cell receptor beta chains presented below share a single source sample, sequenced in a study of Graves' ophthalmopathy and Graves' hyperthyroidism. TCR beta CDR3 amplification used RNA transcripts. A first-round RT-PCR used HTBI primers, followed by a second-round multiplex PCR. MiXCR, run by TCRdb on the multiplex PCR reads, gives a single entry per CDR3 protein. The data contain about 550,000 distinct CDR3 sequences, just under 40% of them seen just once; the ten biggest clones take up about 4%. Sequencing was performed on peripheral blood or thyroid tissue (not recorded which). The receptor set was obtained from an adult man with Graves' hyperthyroidism.

This clonotype was counted ten times or more. This chain connects TRBV6-5 to TRBJ1-4; D call uncertain. With 2 bases removed from V and 12 bases from J, the gap between germline ends came to 16 bases. Germline values: CDR1 MNHEY, CDR2 SVGAGI. The CDR3 consists of 14 residues. CDR3 coding DNA: TGTGCCAGCAGTTACGGGTGGAGTCAGGATGAACTGTTTTTT. Amino acids: CASSYGWSQDELFF.

The sample holds a few counts of this clonotype. The chain has TRBV6-5 and TRBJ2-5; perhaps D is TRBD1 or TRBD2 (5 bases each). The CDR3 length is 17 residues. The germline V and J ends were trimmed by 0 bases and 3 bases, with 17 bases remaining between them. The germline V gene encodes CDR1 MNHEY and CDR2 SVGAGI. This CDR3 reads CASSYSIEQGVEETQYF. Written as DNA, the CDR3 is TGTGCCAGCAGTTACTCGATAGAGCAGGGAGTGGAAGAGACCCAGTACTTC.

This clonotype was seen at least ten times. The chain employs TRBV7-3 and TRBJ2-5; TRBD2 might be the D (5 bases). In germline, CDR1 is SGHTA, CDR2 FQGTGA. The CDR3 length is 14 residues. Trimming took off 5 bases at V and 2 bases at J, with 12 bases between the two ends. For the CDR3, the DNA is TGTGCCAGCAGCCCGACGGGGTCTCAAGAGACCCAGTACTTC. The encoded protein is CASSPTGSQETQYF. Supplemented by reference TRBV7-3 and TRBJ2-5, the full variable domain reads GAGVSQTPSNKVTEKGKYVELRCDPISGHTALYWYRQSLGQGPEFLIYFQGTGAADDSGLPNDRFFAVRPEGSVSTLKIQRTERGDSAVYLCASSPTGSQETQYFGPGTRLLVL.

This clonotype was seen ten or more times. The V and J genes are TRBV6-5 and TRBJ1-1; no reliable D call. Trimming removed 8 bases from V and 6 bases from J, with 16 bases in between. From germline, CDR1 is MNHEY and CDR2 SVGAGI. This CDR3 region has 13 residues. CDR3 in amino acids: CASWKLTGAEAFF. In DNA, the CDR3 is TGTGCCAGCTGGAAGTTAACGGGAGCTGAAGCTTTCTTT.

This clonotype was counted at least ten times. The V gene is TRBV19, the J gene TRBJ2-7, with TRBD1 matching 7 bases. Germline CDR1 is LNHDA and CDR2 is SQIVND (reference sequence). The CDR3 has 15 residues. Trimming took 5 bases from V and 3 from J; bases not matched to a gene: 10. CDR3 sequence: CASSSHRDRNYEQYF. Written as DNA, the CDR3 is TGTGCCAGTAGTTCGCACCGGGACAGAAACTACGAGCAGTACTTC.

The chain carries TRBV29-1 and TRBJ1-2, with a tentative D call TRBD1 (6 bases). This CDR3 has 13 amino acids. Germline CDR1 reads SQVTM; CDR2 reads ANQGSEA. The ends were cut back, 8 bases at V and 4 bases at J, with 17 bases in the middle. This CDR3 is CSSSPTGIYGYTF. The CDR3 coding sequence is TGCAGCAGTTCTCCGACAGGAATCTATGGCTACACCTTC.

About this clonotype: Because it lacks the conserved phenylalanine or tryptophan at the end, this CDR3 is likely a read error. No DNA is shown, since the ends of the CDR3 on it are uncertain; the CDR3 is the one TCRdb lists. The genes are TRBV2 and TRBJ2-5; the table's D call, TRBD1, has no DNA check behind it. Per the germline V gene, CDR1 is SNHLY and CDR2 is FYNNEI. The CDR3 is made up of 15 amino acids, end residues included. CDR3: CASRGSGTGVYGSEV.

This clonotype has at least ten counts. The chain recombines TRBV7-2 with TRBJ1-1, with D uncertain. Between the trimmed V and J ends, which lost 3 bases and 4 bases, there was a span of 12 bases. CDR3 size: 14 residues. CDR1 and CDR2 from the germline V gene are SGHTA and FQGNSA. As DNA, the CDR3 is TGTGCCAGCAGCTTGGGCCCGCCTAGCACTGAAGCTTTCTTT. Translation: CASSLGPPSTEAFF.

This clonotype occurred many times. The rearrangement uses TRBV7-8 and TRBJ2-7, with TRBD2 identical over 7 bases. V shed 1 base and J 2 bases; nucleotides not matched to a gene: 8. Germline values: CDR1 SGHVS, CDR2 FQNEAQ. The CDR3 runs 16 residues. The CDR3 nucleotides read TGTGCCAGCAGCTTAGTAGCGGGCGGGGGTCCCTACGAGCAGTACTTC. This translates into CASSLVAGGGPYEQYF.

The chain combines TRBV29-1 with TRBJ2-7; maybe TRBD1 (6 bases). This CDR3 spans 14 amino acids. The V gene lost 0 bases and the J gene lost 2 bases, with 11 bases spanning the gap. Germline V gives CDR1 SQVTM, CDR2 ANQGSEA. The CDR3 is CSVEDQDSPYEQYF. CDR3 nucleotides: TGCAGCGTTGAAGATCAGGACAGCCCCTACGAGCAGTACTTC.

This clonotype was counted many times. V is TRBV6-5 and J is TRBJ1-2; D is unresolved. Germline lookup yields CDR1 MNHEY and CDR2 SVGAGI. V was trimmed by 5 bases and J by 4 bases, leaving 11 bases between them. The CDR3 consists of 13 residues. The CDR3 sequence: CASSESGVYGYTF. The CDR3 nucleotides read TGTGCCAGCAGTGAAAGCGGGGTCTATGGCTACACCTTC.

V gene TRBV24-1 combines with J gene TRBJ2-1, with unresolved D. Between the trimmed V and J ends, which lost 1 base and 1 base, there was a span of 7 bases. This CDR3 is built from 15 residues. Per the germline V gene, CDR1 is KGHDR and CDR2 is SFDVKD. This CDR3 is CATSDFSQSYNEQFF. CDR3 nucleotide sequence: TGTGCCACCAGTGATTTTTCACAGTCCTACAATGAGCAGTTCTTC.

About this clonotype: The CDR3 carries no conserved terminal phenylalanine or tryptophan, so it likely arises from a read error. CDR3 sequence (DNA): TGTGCCAGCAGCCCTGACACAGACTTCGCGAACACCGGGGAGCTGTTTCTT. This encodes CASSPDTDFANTGELFL. The rearrangement uses TRBV11-1 and TRBJ2-2; no definite D call. Germline V CDR1 and CDR2: SGHAT, FQDESV (reference sequence). The length of the CDR3 is 17 residues. V was cut by 5 bases and J by 0 bases, with 16 bases left in between.

The chain recombines TRBV7-6 with TRBJ1-1; perhaps TRBD1 as D (5 bases). Trimming cost V 8 bases and J 5 bases, with 21 bases left between them. Germline CDR1 is SGHVS and CDR2 is FNYEAQ. The CDR3 contains 15 residues. Here the CDR3 DNA reads TGTGCCAGCTCACCATCCGGGACGGGGAGGACTGAAGCTTTCTTT. Translation: CASSPSGTGRTEAFF.

The chain carries TRBV7-9 and TRBJ2-7, with 8 positions matching TRBD1. The tail of the sequence fits TRBJ2-1 better, so the J call may be wrong. This CDR3 comprises 13 residues. Per the germline V gene, CDR1 is SEHNR and CDR2 is FQNEAQ (reference sequence). CDR3 nucleotide sequence: TGTGCCAGCAGCCCTAGACAGGGGACTGAGCAGTTCTTC. This gives the protein CASSPRQGTEQFF.

The chain uses TRBV12-3 or TRBV12-4 and TRBJ1-2; TRBD1 is a possible D gene (5 bases). The CDR3 covers 15 residues. V lost 3 bases and J 5 bases, leaving 16 bases between the germline ends. The CDR3 loop reads CASSLGIGDVYGYTF. The CDR3, as DNA: TGTGCCAGCAGTTTGGGGATAGGGGATGTTTATGGCTACACCTTC.

This clonotype occurred many times. V and J are TRBV12-3 or TRBV12-4 and TRBJ2-7, with D possibly being TRBD1 or TRBD2 (6 bases each). The CDR3 sequence is 12 residues long. Trimming left V 6 bases short and J 5 bases short, with 11 bases between. CDR3 in amino acids: CASSLRGDEQYF. CDR3 nucleotides: TGTGCCAGCAGCTTGAGGGGGGACGAGCAGTACTTC.

Regarding this clonotype: A much larger clone sits a single nucleotide away, making a read error possible. This chain links TRBV19 with TRBJ1-1, with D possibly TRBD1 on 5 matching bases. Germline V gene data show CDR1 as LNHDA and CDR2 as SQIVND (reference sequence). The CDR3 has 15 amino acids. The V end was cut by 4 bases, the J end by 0 bases, with 12 bases between. CDR3 in amino acids: CASSTRQLMNTEAFF. The CDR3 DNA reads TGTGCCAGTAGTACTCGACAGCTAATGAACACTGAAGCTTTCTTT.

The table lists this clonotype with many counts. CDR3 sequence: CASTESAGYPYEQYF. The CDR3 DNA is TGTGCCAGCACCGAATCAGCGGGATATCCCTACGAGCAGTACTTC. This chain links TRBV4-2 with TRBJ2-7, with 7 nucleotides matching TRBD2. Unmatched junction bases numbered 11, after V lost 7 bases and J lost 2 bases. CDR1 is LGHNA and CDR2 is YNFKEQ in the germline V gene. The CDR3 has 15 residues.

Of note for this clonotype: One base away lies a much larger clone, so this may be a sequencing read error. The chain uses TRBV4-1 and TRBJ1-3; D not resolved. Germline CDR1 reads MGHRA; CDR2 reads YSYEKL. CDR3 length equals 14 residues. As DNA, the CDR3 is TGCGCCAGCAGCCAAGCCTTCTCTGGAAACACCACATATTTT. Its protein product is CASSQAFSGNTTYF.

This clonotype was seen a few times. V gene TRBV27 combines with J gene TRBJ1-5, with D possibly TRBD1 on 5 matching bases. Germline assignment: CDR1 MNHEY and CDR2 SMNVEV (reference sequence). Trimming took off 6 bases at V and 5 bases at J, with 20 bases between the two ends. The CDR3 spans 16 residues. In nucleotides, the CDR3 is TGTGCCAGCAGCGCGAAGACGGGACTTCGCCATCAGCCCCAGCATTTT. Its translation is CASSAKTGLRHQPQHF.